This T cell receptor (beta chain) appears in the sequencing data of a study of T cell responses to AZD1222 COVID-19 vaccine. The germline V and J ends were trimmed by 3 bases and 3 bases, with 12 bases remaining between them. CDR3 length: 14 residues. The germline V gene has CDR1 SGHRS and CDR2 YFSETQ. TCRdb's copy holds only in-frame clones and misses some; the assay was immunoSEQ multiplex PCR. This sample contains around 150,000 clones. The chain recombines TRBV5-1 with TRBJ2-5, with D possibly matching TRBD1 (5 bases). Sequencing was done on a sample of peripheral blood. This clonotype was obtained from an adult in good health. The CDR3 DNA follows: TGCGCCAGCAGCTCATGGGGCAGGGAAGAGACCCAGTACTTC. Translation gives CASSSWGREETQYF. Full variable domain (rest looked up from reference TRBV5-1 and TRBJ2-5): KAGVTQTPRYLIKTRGQQVTLSCSPISGHRSVSWYQQTPGQGLQFLFEYFSETQRNKGNFPGRFSGRQFSNSRSEMNVSTLELGDSALYLCASSSWGREETQYFGPGTRLLVL.